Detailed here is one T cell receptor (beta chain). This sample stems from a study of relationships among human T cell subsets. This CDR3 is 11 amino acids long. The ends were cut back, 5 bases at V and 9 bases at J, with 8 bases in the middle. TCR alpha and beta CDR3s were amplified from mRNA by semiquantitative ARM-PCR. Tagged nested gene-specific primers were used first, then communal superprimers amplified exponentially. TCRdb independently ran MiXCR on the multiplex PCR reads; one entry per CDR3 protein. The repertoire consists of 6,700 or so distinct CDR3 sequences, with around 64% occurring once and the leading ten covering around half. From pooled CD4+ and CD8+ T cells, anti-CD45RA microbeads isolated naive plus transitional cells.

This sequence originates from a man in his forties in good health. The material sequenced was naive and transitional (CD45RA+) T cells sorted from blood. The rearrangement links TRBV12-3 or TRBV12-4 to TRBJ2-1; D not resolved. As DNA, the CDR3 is TGTGCCAGCAGTGTGACACGTGAGCAGTTCTTC. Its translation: CASSVTREQFF.